This T cell receptor (beta chain) was recorded in a study of molecular identifiers for immune sequencing clone quantification. From the PCR reads, TCRdb called clonotypes with MiXCR, one entry per CDR3 protein. The table records 400,000 to 600,000 distinct CDR3 sequences, about 20% of them present only once. Germline values: CDR1 DFQATT, CDR2 SNEGSKA (reference sequence). J lost 5 bases, V lost 6 bases, and 14 bases had no gene match. This CDR3 contains 15 residues. The source of this sequence is a human donor in good health. Some libraries in this study had Jurkat cell RNA spiked in. The sample was naive CD8+ T cells from blood, with Jurkat cell RNA spiked in. This sample's subset: FACS-sorted CD8+CD4-CCR7+CD45RA+ naive T cells. The chain has TRBV20-1 and TRBJ2-5; TRBD2 matches at 8 bases. The CDR3 sequence: CSAKERLAGYETQYF. CDR3 coding DNA: TGCAGTGCCAAAGAGAGGCTAGCGGGCTACGAGACCCAGTACTTC.